This T cell receptor beta chain was captured in a study of Ad26.COV2.S vaccination and SARS-CoV-2 variants. Study as a whole: Into the muscle, Ad26.COV2.S was dosed once or twice, 56 days apart.

Using immunoSEQ multiplex PCR, the repertoire was profiled, and TCRdb retains in-frame clones only, with some absent. The repertoire includes about 280,000 clones, around 87% of them detected once, and under 4% sits in the top ten. Treatment: some 20 received Ad26.COV2.S at low or high dose, single or two shots; about five received placebo; per-sample allocation not given. On day 63 after the first injection, vaccine and placebo recipients gave samples. The germline V gene has CDR1 SGHDN and CDR2 FVKESK. The CDR3 has 11 residues. Between the trimmed V and J ends, which lost 6 bases and 3 bases, there was a span of 3 bases.

Sequences were derived from peripheral blood, sampled in a trial of Ad26.COV2.S vaccine versus placebo. This clonotype was obtained from a person between 18 and 65 years old who received the Ad26.COV2.S COVID-19 vaccine or a placebo. This chain joins TRBV14 and TRBJ2-1; D is ambiguous. The CDR3 DNA is TGTGCCAGCAGTTTCTACAATGAGCAGTTCTTC. Amino acids: CASSFYNEQFF.